A selection of T cell receptor beta chains follows, all from one sample in a study of T cell changes during pregnancy in multiple sclerosis. Assay: immunoSEQ multiplex PCR; the TCRdb copy retains only in-frame clones and omits some. The table has some 31,000 clones, about 89% seen once. The starting material was CD8+ T cells from peripheral blood mononuclear cells, obtained in the second trimester of pregnancy. The origin of the receptors is a female donor with multiple sclerosis, enrolled in a pregnancy study. The CDR3 runs from the conserved cysteine through the conserved F or W. D genes are given only for firm matches. For some rows the clone size is stated as once, few or many, or as a class when expanded; others skip it.

CDR3 DNA	CDR3 protein	clone size	D gene	J gene	V gene
TGTGCCAGCAGGTGGCTAGACCAAGAGACCCAGTACTTC	CASRWLDQETQYF	-	-	TRBJ2-5	TRBV27
TGTGCCGCCACTCAGGGGGCAATGGCGAGAAATCAGCCCCAGCATTTT	CAATQGAMARNQPQHF	-	TRBD1	TRBJ1-5	TRBV19
TGTGCCAGCAGTGGGTTAGCGGGAGAGGGAACAGATACGCAGTATTTT	CASSGLAGEGTDTQYF	once	TRBD2	TRBJ2-3	TRBV6-1
TGTGCCAGCAGCCCGGAACACCCTTTGGGACAATACAATGAGCAGTTCTTC	CASSPEHPLGQYNEQFF	-	-	TRBJ2-1	TRBV4-2
TGTGCCAGCAGAGCAGGGTACGAGCAGTACTTC	CASRAGYEQYF	-	-	TRBJ2-7	TRBV6-6
TGTGCCAGCAGTGAGCTAGCGGGATACGGGGAGCTGTTTTTT	CASSELAGYGELFF	-	TRBD2	TRBJ2-2	TRBV6-1
TGTGCCATCAGTGAGGCACCTGACAGGATGACCTACGAGCAGTACTTC	CAISEAPDRMTYEQYF	once	-	TRBJ2-7	TRBV10-3
TGTGCCAGCAGCTTTAGCGGTTATGAGCAGTTCTTC	CASSFSGYEQFF	-	-	TRBJ2-1	TRBV6-5
TGTGCCATCAGTGAGGGACAGTCTATTCTTCGTCCGGAGACCCAGTACTTC	CAISEGQSILRPETQYF	-	-	TRBJ2-5	TRBV10-3
TGCGCCAGCAGCTTGGCTTGGGGCCCCTACGAGCAGTACTTC	CASSLAWGPYEQYF	once	-	TRBJ2-7	TRBV5-1
TGCAGCGTCCTAGCGGGAGAGTTTGGGACCGGGGAGCTGTTTTTT	CSVLAGEFGTGELFF	many	TRBD2	TRBJ2-2	TRBV29-1
TGTGCCAGCAGTCTAGGGACAACCTATGGCTACACCTTC	CASSLGTTYGYTF	-	-	TRBJ1-2	TRBV27